This paragraph covers one TCR beta chain sequence. The sample comes from a study of CD8+ T cells in alopecia areata. Study-wide context: A regimen of oral tofacitinib, 5 to 10 mg twice daily, was given to treated patients. A 6-month off-drug phase came after tofacitinib, which had lasted 6 to 18 months.

RNA extraction was followed by reverse transcription into cDNA, which acted as the sequencing template. This table comes from immunoSEQ multiplex PCR, and its TCRdb copy is limited to in-frame clones, with some not included. The table lists 150,000 or so clones, about 89% of them singletons. V lost 3 bases and J lost 7, with 0 bases in between. This CDR3 region has 9 residues. Germline assignment: CDR1 SEHNR and CDR2 FQNEAQ (reference sequence). Patients with alopecia areata provided lesional scalp punch biopsies as well as peripheral blood. The specimen was CD8+ T cells sorted from blood, collected at week 0. The receptor was derived from a human donor with alopecia areata. The chain carries TRBV7-9 and TRBJ1-1; D is unclear. This CDR3 reads CASSFEAFF. CDR3 in DNA: TGTGCCAGCAGCTTTGAAGCTTTCTTT.